The 4 T cell receptor beta chains given below trace back to one sample, sequenced in a study of cytomegalovirus exposure and HLA in healthy donors. Produced via immunoSEQ multiplex PCR; TCRdb's table is partial and in-frame only. The sample holds some 270,000 clones, 80% to 90% seen once. Source material: PBMCs. The receptors originated from a woman aged 18-29 years in good health and CMV-seronegative.

The chain joins TRBV2 to TRBJ2-7; 7 nucleotides line up with TRBD1. Germline V lookup: CDR1 SNHLY, CDR2 FYNNEI. The CDR3 covers 13 residues. Trimming removed 8 bases from V and 5 bases from J; junction bases left unmatched: 9. The CDR3 loop is CASRWQGVDEQYF. The CDR3, as DNA: TGTGCCAGCCGTTGGCAGGGGGTCGACGAGCAGTACTTC.

The chain combines TRBV7-2 with TRBJ1-2; possibly TRBD1 for D (5 bases). V was shortened by 0 bases and J by 2 bases, with 10 bases between the two germline ends. This CDR3 has 15 residues. CDR1 and CDR2 (germline): SGHTA, FQGNSA. CDR3 sequence: CASSLARGTNYGYTF. CDR3 DNA sequence: TGTGCCAGCAGCTTAGCACGGGGGACCAACTATGGCTACACCTTC.

The chain is built from TRBV4-1 and TRBJ2-7; TRBD2 aligns across 9 bases. Trimming took 1 base from V and 3 from J; bases not matched to a gene: 7. The CDR3 loop spans 16 amino acids. The germline V gene has CDR1 MGHRA and CDR2 YSYEKL. CDR3 coding DNA: TGCGCCAGCAGCCAAGCCGCTAGCGGGATGTACTACGAGCAGTACTTC. Amino acid sequence: CASSQAASGMYYEQYF.

The genes are TRBV6-5 and TRBJ2-7; 7 nucleotides line up with TRBD1. The CDR3 runs 16 residues. With V trimmed by 0 bases and J by 1 base, 6 bases remained unmatched. Germline CDR1 MNHEY, CDR2 SVGAGI. CDR3 amino acids: CASSYSTGDWSYEQYF. DNA for the CDR3: TGTGCCAGCAGTTACTCCACAGGGGATTGGTCCTACGAGCAGTACTTC.